The source of this T cell receptor delta chain is a study of gamma-delta chains in newborns, infants, children. Study details: Innate gammadelta T cells reportedly expand polyclonally right after birth, driven by microbial exposure, per the title.

TCRdb re-called the reads through CATT. Counted here are around 4,900 delta-chain clones, roughly 40% occurring once; the ten biggest clones make up about 15%. The CDR3 length is 18 residues. CDR1 is TSWWSYY and CDR2 is QGS in the germline V gene. With 3 bases clipped from V and 3 bases from J, the junction kept 13 bases outside the gene matches. The J gene is TRDJ1, the V gene TRDV1, with TRDD3 matching 10 bases. Sequencing input: blood. This sequence was found in a child who received the measles vaccine. The CDR3 region is CALGDGSFLGDMADKLIF. The CDR3 DNA reads as TGTGCTCTTGGGGACGGTTCCTTTCTGGGGGATATGGCCGATAAACTCATCTTT.